This TCR beta chain is from a study of blood T cell repertoires in COVID-19 (dated by TCRdb to 2018 to 2021). Context from the whole study: Samples from collaborators originated in the United States, Italy and Spain and spanned both the acute and convalescent phases of COVID-19. Deeply sampled blood TCRbeta repertoires from subjects exposed to, actively infected with, or recovered from COVID-19 were included in the dataset. The samples were drawn from the first 160 participants of the ongoing ImmuneRACE study and from some 1,300 subjects provided by 6 global collaborators. A freely available public database, intended as a resource for researchers studying the immune response to SARS-CoV-2, is where the repertoires were released. The sample metadata nearly always contained a de-identified subject ID, COVID-19 status, age in years and sex. Where available, HLA class I and class II types were taken from metadata supplied by the sample provider and were not determined by assay-based typing. The prospective study material was composed of cDNA or gDNA derived from T cells, B-cell-depleted T cells, or PBMCs.

Study-wide conclusions, independent of this receptor: The quantity of clinical and demographic metadata differed by source and by participant and was supplied without curation.

Note on this clone: Its antigen specificity is not known. Base qualities were left out, and no much larger clone turns up one base away.

TCRbeta CDR3 regions were amplified from genomic DNA by means of the immunoSEQ Assay, a bias-controlled multiplex PCR. The source study handled its data this way. The number of nucleated cells in each sample was estimated from the amplification of reference gene primers within the assay. To quantify the absolute abundance of each unique TCRbeta CDR3 rearrangement, sequence reads were collapsed and filtered. For each sample, productive Simpson clonality was calculated by taking the square root of Simpson's diversity index across productive rearrangements. TCRdb carries this immuneACCESS record with in-frame sequences only. Its versions omit some clonotypes, under half of them owing to an unresolved V gene in the studies checked, with the rest unexplained. That table supplies the V and J calls and clone size; D and trimming were determined from the DNA. This sample lists about 95,000 clones; 84% were detected once. Of the sample, 24% is held by the ten largest clones.

Collaborating institutions collected whole blood in K2EDTA tubes following their own protocols. For TCRbeta analysis, collaborators shipped samples in one of three forms: frozen whole blood, isolated PBMCs, or DNA extracted from either of those sample types. The sequenced sample was peripheral blood. The clonotype was recovered from a human donor in a cohort sampled during active COVID-19.

The DNA sequence follows: TGTGCCAGCAGTTTATCGGGAAGGAACACCGGGGAGCTGTTTTTT. It is translated as CASSLSGRNTGELFF. The sequence joins TRBV28 to TRBJ2-2; possibly the D gene is TRBD2, per 5 matching bases. Trimming at the junction amounts to 1 base on V and 1 base on J, and the germline ends lie 7 bases apart. In the germline V gene, CDR1 corresponds to MDHEN and CDR2 to SYDVKM. The CDR3 spans 15 residues, from the cysteine through the phenylalanine. The read is trimmed to its CDR3 DNA, 45 bases read in frame from base 1.